This T cell receptor (beta chain) was documented in a study of T-cell memory formation after mild COVID-19. Study context: In these data, TCR clusters were largely donor specific. Overall study results and limits: Prior to infection, memory already included some responding clones, suggesting cross-reactive memory joined.

In this sample, this clonotype turned up a few times. The antigen is not known. TCRdb processed the 5' RACE reads anew with MiXCR; each CDR3 protein has one entry. Found here are hundreds of thousands of distinct CDR3 sequences, about 20% of them singletons; the top ten hold approximately 12%. Trimming cost V 7 bases and J 0 bases; bases outside gene matches: 12. Germline V gives CDR1 SGHRS, CDR2 YFSETQ. The CDR3 length is 16 residues. The sequenced material came from PBMCs or a T cell subset sorted from them (not recorded which). The J gene is TRBJ1-2, the V gene TRBV5-1; 7 nucleotides line up with TRBD1. The sequence was obtained from an adult woman who had mild COVID-19 (a few samples of this study predate the infection). Cell type and time point are not known. CDR3 amino acids: CASRPLGTAANYGYTF. The CDR3 DNA reads TGCGCCAGCCGACCTCTAGGGACAGCCGCTAACTATGGCTACACCTTC.